These 10 T cell receptor beta chains originate from one sample sequenced in a study of blood T cell repertoires in COVID-19. The assay was immunoSEQ multiplex PCR, and TCRdb's table has in-frame clones only and misses some. Of a few hundred thousand clones listed, 86% were seen once; the top ten hold around 1.5%. Sequences were obtained from peripheral blood. These receptors all stem from a woman between 45 and 65 years old with acute or convalescent COVID-19.

The chain is built from TRBV5-5 and TRBJ2-7, with D possibly matching TRBD1 (6 bases). Germline lookup yields CDR1 SGHKS and CDR2 YYEKEE (reference sequence). This CDR3 contains 14 residues. Trimming shortened V by 4 bases and J by 2 bases, and 13 bases separated the two germline ends. The CDR3 sequence is CASSPRAGAYEQYF. The CDR3, as DNA: TGTGCCAGCAGCCCGCGTGCAGGGGCCTACGAGCAGTACTTC.

The rearrangement links TRBV30 to TRBJ1-4, with D perhaps TRBD1 (5 bases). The V and J ends lost 0 bases and 8 bases respectively, with 10 bases between them. Germline CDR1 GTSNPN, CDR2 SVGIG (reference sequence). The CDR3 is 13 amino acids. CDR3 sequence: CAWSVPGGEKLFF. The CDR3 DNA reads TGTGCCTGGAGTGTACCGGGGGGGGAAAAACTGTTTTTT.

The V and J genes are TRBV7-8 and TRBJ1-5; 8 nucleotides line up with TRBD1. This CDR3 comprises 17 residues. From germline, CDR1 is SGHVS and CDR2 FQNEAQ. The junction had 10 bases not matched to a gene; V was cut back by 5 bases and J by 1 base. The CDR3 sequence: CASSPRRTGLSNQPQHF. In nucleotides, the CDR3 is TGTGCCAGCAGCCCCCGCCGGACAGGGTTAAGCAATCAGCCCCAGCATTTT.

Only a few counts were recorded for this clone. CDR3 sequence: CASSPKPGANVLTF. The CDR3 region has the DNA TGTGCCAGCTCACCAAAGCCTGGGGCCAACGTCCTGACTTTC. J is TRBJ2-6 and V is TRBV18; no definite D call. The CDR3 runs to 14 residues. CDR1 KGHSH and CDR2 LQKENI come from the germline V gene. Trimming removed 2 bases at V and 2 bases at J, with 4 bases between. Based on the CDR3 plus reference TRBV18 and TRBJ2-6, the full variable domain is NAGVMQNPRHLVRRRGQEARLRCSPMKGHSHVYWYRQLPEEGLKFMVYLQKENIIDESGMPKERFSAEFPKEGPSILRIQQVVRGDSAAYFCASSPKPGANVLTFGAGSRLTVL.

This chain joins TRBV4-2 and TRBJ2-5; D is perhaps TRBD2 (5 bases). The CDR3 covers 15 residues. Germline-derived CDR1 and CDR2 are LGHNA and YNFKEQ. V was trimmed by 1 base and J by 5 bases, leaving 14 bases between them. Here the CDR3 DNA reads TGTGCCAGCAGCCAAGCGCGGGCCCCGAGGGAGACCCAGTACTTC. It encodes CASSQARAPRETQYF.

The chain has TRBV9 and TRBJ1-2; D possibly corresponds to TRBD1 (5 bases). The CDR3 is 15 amino acids. V lost 0 bases and J lost 4, with 13 bases in between. The germline V gene encodes CDR1 SGDLS and CDR2 YYNGEE. The CDR3: CASSVASGGVYGYTF. The CDR3 DNA reads TGTGCCAGCAGCGTAGCTTCAGGAGGGGTCTATGGCTACACCTTC.

The chain is built from TRBV24-1 and TRBJ2-5; 11 nucleotides match TRBD2. Trimming took 4 bases from V and 6 from J; bases not matched to a gene: 15. Germline-derived CDR1 and CDR2 are KGHDR and SFDVKD. There are 18 residues in the CDR3. CDR3 loop: CATSDSRTSGRSPQTQYF. DNA of the CDR3: TGTGCCACCAGTGACTCCAGGACTAGCGGGCGCTCCCCGCAGACCCAGTACTTC.

The chain links TRBV4-1 to TRBJ1-1; 7 bases are a match to TRBD1. The junction had 6 bases not matched to a gene; V was cut back by 4 bases and J by 1 base. The CDR3 is made up of 15 amino acids. Germline assignment: CDR1 MGHRA and CDR2 YSYEKL. The CDR3 nucleotides read TGCGCCAGCAGCCGACCTGACAGGGAGAACACTGAAGCTTTCTTT. Translated, it gives CASSRPDRENTEAFF.

CDR3 sequence: CASSRPDTGAGANVLTF. The CDR3 DNA is TGCGCCAGCAGCCGTCCCGATACAGGGGCTGGGGCCAACGTCCTGACTTTC. This chain connects TRBV5-1 to TRBJ2-6; TRBD1 agrees at 7 bases. Germline CDR1 is SGHRS and CDR2 is YFSETQ. Germline trimming cut 4 bases from V and 2 bases from J; bases unmatched to any gene: 9. The CDR3 is made up of 17 amino acids.

The chain recombines TRBV19 with TRBJ2-1, with 7 nucleotides matching TRBD2. V lost 7 bases, J lost 6 bases, and 12 bases stayed unmatched. From germline, CDR1 is LNHDA and CDR2 SQIVND (reference sequence). The CDR3 has 15 residues. The DNA of the CDR3 is TGTGCCAGTACCCCACCAGGGAGGGGTGTCAATGAGCAGTTCTTC. It translates to CASTPPGRGVNEQFF.